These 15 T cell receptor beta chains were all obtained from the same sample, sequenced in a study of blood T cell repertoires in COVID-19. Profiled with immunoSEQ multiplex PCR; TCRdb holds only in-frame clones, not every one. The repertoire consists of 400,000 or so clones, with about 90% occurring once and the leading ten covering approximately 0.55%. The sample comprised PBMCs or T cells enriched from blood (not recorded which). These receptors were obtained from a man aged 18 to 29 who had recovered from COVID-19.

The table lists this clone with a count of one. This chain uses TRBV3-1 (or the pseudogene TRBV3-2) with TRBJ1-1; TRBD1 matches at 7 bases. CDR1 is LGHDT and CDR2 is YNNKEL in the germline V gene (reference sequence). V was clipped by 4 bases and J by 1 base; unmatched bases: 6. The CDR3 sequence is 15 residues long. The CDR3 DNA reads TGTGCCAGCAGCCCCTCAGGACAGGCGAACACTGAAGCTTTCTTT. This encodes CASSPSGQANTEAFF.

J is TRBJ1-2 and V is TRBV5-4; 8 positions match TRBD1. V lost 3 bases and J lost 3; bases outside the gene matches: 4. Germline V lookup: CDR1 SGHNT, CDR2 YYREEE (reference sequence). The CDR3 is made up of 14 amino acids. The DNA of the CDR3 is TGTGCCAGCAGCTCAAAGGACAGGGACTATGGCTACACCTTC. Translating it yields CASSSKDRDYGYTF.

Written as DNA, the CDR3 is TGTGCCAGCAGCTTAGGGCCCCCCTACGAGCAGTACTTC. It encodes CASSLGPPYEQYF. The chain links TRBV7-8 to TRBJ2-7, with D unresolved. The CDR3 contains 13 residues. Per the germline V gene, CDR1 is SGHVS and CDR2 is FQNEAQ. V lost 1 base and J lost 2, with 6 bases in between.

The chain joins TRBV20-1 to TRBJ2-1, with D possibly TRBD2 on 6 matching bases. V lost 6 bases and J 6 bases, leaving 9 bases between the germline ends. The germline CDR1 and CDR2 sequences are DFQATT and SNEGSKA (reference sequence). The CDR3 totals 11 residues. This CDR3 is CSAQTSNEQFF. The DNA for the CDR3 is TGCAGTGCCCAGACTAGCAATGAGCAGTTCTTC.

CDR3 in amino acids: CASSQETGWNTEAFF. CDR3 sequence (DNA): TGTGCCAGCAGCCAAGAAACAGGGTGGAACACTGAAGCTTTCTTT. The chain combines TRBV14 with TRBJ1-1; D might be TRBD1 (6 bases). Germline CDR1 is SGHDN and CDR2 is FVKESK. The germline V and J ends were trimmed by 0 bases and 1 base, with 9 bases remaining between them. This CDR3 has 15 residues.

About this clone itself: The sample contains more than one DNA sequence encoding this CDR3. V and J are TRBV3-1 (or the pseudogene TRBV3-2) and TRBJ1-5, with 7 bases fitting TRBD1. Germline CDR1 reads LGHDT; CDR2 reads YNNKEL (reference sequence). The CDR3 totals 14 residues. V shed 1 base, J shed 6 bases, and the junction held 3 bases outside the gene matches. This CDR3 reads CASSQVGGGQPQHF. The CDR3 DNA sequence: TGTGCCAGCAGCCAAGTAGGGGGCGGTCAGCCCCAGCATTTT.

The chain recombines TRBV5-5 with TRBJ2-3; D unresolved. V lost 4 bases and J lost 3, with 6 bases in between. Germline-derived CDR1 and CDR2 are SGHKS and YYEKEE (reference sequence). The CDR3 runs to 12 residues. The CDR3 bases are TGTGCCAGCAGCCGTGTAACAGATACGCAGTATTTT. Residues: CASSRVTDTQYF.

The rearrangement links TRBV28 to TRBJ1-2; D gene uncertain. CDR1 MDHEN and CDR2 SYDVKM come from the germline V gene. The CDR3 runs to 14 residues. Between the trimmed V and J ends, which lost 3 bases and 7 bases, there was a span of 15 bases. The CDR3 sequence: CASSFSNPGLGYTF. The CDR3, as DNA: TGTGCCAGCAGTTTCAGCAATCCGGGTCTTGGCTACACCTTC.

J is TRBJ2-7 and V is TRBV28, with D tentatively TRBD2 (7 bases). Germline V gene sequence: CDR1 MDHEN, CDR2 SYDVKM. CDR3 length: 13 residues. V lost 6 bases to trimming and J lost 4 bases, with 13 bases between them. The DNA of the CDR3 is TGTGCCAGCAGAAGGGGGGGGGCTTACGAGCAGTACTTC. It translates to CASRRGGAYEQYF. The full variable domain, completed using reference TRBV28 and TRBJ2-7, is DVKVTQSSRYLVKRTGEKVFLECVQDMDHENMFWYRQDPGLGLRLIYFSYDVKMKEKGDIPEGYSVSREKKERFSLILESASTNQTSMYLCASRRGGAYEQYFGPGTRLTVT.

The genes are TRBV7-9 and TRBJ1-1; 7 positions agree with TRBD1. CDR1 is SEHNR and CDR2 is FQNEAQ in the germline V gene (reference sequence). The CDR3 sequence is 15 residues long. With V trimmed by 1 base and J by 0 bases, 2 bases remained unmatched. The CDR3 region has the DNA TGTGCCAGCAGCTTAGGGGACAGCATGAACACTGAAGCTTTCTTT. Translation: CASSLGDSMNTEAFF.

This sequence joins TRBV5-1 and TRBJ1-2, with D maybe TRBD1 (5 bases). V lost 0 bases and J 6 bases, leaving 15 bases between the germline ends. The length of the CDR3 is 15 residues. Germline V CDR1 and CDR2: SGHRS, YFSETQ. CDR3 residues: CASSLVAGPGDGYTF. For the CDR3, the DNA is TGCGCCAGCAGCTTGGTGGCAGGGCCCGGTGATGGCTACACCTTC.

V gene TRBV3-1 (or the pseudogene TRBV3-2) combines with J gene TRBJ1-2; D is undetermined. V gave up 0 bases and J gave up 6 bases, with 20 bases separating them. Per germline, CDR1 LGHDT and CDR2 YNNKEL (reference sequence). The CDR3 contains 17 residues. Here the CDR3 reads CASSQDLATLTGDGYTF. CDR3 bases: TGTGCCAGCAGCCAAGATCTGGCCACTCTGACCGGGGATGGCTACACCTTC.

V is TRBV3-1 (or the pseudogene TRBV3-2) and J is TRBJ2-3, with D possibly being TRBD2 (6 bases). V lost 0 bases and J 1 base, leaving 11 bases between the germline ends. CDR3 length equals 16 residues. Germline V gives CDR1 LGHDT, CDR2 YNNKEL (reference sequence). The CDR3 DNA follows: TGTGCCAGCAGCCAAGAGGGGCGGGGACGCACAGATACGCAGTATTTT. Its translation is CASSQEGRGRTDTQYF.

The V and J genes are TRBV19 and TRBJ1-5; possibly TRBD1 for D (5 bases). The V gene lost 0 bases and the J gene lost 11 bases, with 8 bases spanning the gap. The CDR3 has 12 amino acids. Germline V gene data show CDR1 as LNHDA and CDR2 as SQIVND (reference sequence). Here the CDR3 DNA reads TGTGCCAGTAGTATAGAGGGGGGTACCCAGCATTTT. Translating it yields CASSIEGGTQHF.

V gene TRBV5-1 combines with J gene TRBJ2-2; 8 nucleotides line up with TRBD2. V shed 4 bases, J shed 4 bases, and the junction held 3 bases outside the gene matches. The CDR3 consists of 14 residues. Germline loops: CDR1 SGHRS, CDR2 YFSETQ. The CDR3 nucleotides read TGCGCCAGCAGCCCAGCGGGAGCCACCGGGGAGCTGTTTTTT. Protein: CASSPAGATGELFF.